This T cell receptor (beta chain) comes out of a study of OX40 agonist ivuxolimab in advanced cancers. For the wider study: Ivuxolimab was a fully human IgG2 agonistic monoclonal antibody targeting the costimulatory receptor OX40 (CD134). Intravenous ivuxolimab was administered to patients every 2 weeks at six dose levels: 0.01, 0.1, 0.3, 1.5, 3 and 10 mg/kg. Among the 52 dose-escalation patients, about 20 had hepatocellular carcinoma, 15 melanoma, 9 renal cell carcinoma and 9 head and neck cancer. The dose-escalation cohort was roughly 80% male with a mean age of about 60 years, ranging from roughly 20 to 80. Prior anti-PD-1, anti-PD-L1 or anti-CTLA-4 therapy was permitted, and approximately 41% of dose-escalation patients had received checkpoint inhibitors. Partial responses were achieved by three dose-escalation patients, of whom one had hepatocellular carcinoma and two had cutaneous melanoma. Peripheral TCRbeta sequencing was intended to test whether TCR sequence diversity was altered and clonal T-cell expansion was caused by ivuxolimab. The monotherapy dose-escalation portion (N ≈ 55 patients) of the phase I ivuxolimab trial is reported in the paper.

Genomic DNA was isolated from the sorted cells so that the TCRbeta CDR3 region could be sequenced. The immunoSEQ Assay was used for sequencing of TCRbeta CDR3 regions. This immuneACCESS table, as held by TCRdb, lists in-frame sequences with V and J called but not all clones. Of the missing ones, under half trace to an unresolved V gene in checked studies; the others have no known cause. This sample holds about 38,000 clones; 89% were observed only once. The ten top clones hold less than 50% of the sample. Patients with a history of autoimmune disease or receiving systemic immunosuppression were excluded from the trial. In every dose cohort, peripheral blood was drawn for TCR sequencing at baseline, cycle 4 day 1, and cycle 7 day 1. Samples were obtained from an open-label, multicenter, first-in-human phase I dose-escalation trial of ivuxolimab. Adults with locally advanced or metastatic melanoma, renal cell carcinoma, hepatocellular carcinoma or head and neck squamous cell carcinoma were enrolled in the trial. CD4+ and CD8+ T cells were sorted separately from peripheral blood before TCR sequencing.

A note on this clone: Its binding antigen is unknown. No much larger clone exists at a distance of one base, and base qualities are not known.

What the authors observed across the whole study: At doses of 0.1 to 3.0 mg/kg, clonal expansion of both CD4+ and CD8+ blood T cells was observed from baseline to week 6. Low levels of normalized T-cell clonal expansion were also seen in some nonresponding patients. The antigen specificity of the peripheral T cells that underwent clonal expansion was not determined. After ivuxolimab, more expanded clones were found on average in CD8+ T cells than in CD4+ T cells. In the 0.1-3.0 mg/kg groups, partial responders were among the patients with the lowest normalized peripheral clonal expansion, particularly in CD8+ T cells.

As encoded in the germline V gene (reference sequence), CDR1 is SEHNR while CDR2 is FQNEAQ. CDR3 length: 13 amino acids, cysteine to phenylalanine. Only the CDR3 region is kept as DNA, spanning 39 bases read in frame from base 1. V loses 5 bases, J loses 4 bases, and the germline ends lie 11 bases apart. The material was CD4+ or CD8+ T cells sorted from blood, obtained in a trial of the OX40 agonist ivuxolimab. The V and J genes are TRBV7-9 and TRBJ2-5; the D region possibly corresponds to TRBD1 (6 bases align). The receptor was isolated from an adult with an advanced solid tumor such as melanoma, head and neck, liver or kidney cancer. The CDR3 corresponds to CASSLTGLETQYF. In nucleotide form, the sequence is TGTGCCAGCAGCCTAACAGGGTTAGAGACCCAGTACTTC.